Sequencing of this TCR beta chain was carried out in a study of T cell repertoires in cytomegalovirus infection. About the study: It can be stated that public TCR beta signatures indicated CMV infection as well as a matching HLA type.

The CDR3 extends over 14 amino acids. Trimming left V 5 bases short and J 8 bases short, with 15 bases between. Germline CDR1 and CDR2: LNHDA and SQIVND (reference sequence). Regarding this clonotype: The antigen remains undetermined.

In TCRdb, the reads were re-called with MiXCR into one record per CDR3 protein. The top ten clones hold around 20% of a sample with roughly 280,000 distinct CDR3 sequences, approximately 22% of them seen once. V usage is TRBV19 and J usage is TRBJ2-2; the D is unclear. The sequence derives from a human donor in good health (CMV status not recorded). Some clones in this sample may be carry-over from other donors' samples. This specimen was cultured PBMCs, taken from culture after CMV antigen stimulation. In nucleotides, the CDR3 is TGTGCCAGTAGTTCGGGCCCCCGAGGAGGGGAGCTGTTTTTT. It is translated as CASSSGPRGGELFF. Supplemented by reference TRBV19 and TRBJ2-2, the full variable domain reads DGGITQSPKYLFRKEGQNVTLSCEQNLNHDAMYWYRQDPGQGLRLIYYSQIVNDFQKGDIAEGYSVSREKKESFPLTVTSAQKNPTAFYLCASSSGPRGGELFFGEGSRLTVL.